A single sample is the source of the 25 T cell receptor beta chains below, sequenced in a study of graft-versus-host responses after intestinal transplantation. The table came from immunoSEQ multiplex PCR; TCRdb's copy has only in-frame clones and leaves some out. The profile shows around 25,000 clones, approximately 93% of them singletons. The specimen was PBMCs, collected 156 days after intestinal transplant. The receptors shown here come from a human patient who received an intestinal transplant, so some T cells may come from the graft donor.

This chain connects TRBV7-8 to TRBJ2-4, with D unclear. This CDR3 region has 14 residues. Germline values: CDR1 SGHVS, CDR2 FQNEAQ. The germline V and J ends were trimmed by 1 base and 4 bases, with 8 bases remaining between them. The CDR3 nucleotides read TGTGCCAGCAGCTTAGGTTCCGGGAAAAACATTCAGTACTTC. Translated: CASSLGSGKNIQYF.

This clone was recorded only once. J is TRBJ2-1 and V is TRBV4-1; D unresolved. This CDR3 has 13 amino acids. Germline lookup yields CDR1 MGHRA and CDR2 YSYEKL. V lost 4 bases to trimming and J lost 13 bases, with 17 bases between them. CDR3 DNA: TGCGCCAGCAGCCTGGGAACTACACAGCCCCAGTTCTTC. Amino acid sequence: CASSLGTTQPQFF.

The gene calls are TRBV6-5 and TRBJ2-7; 7 positions agree with TRBD1. Germline V CDR1 and CDR2: MNHEY, SVGAGI. Trimming removed 5 bases from V and 6 bases from J; junction bases left unmatched: 4. This CDR3 has 12 amino acids. CDR3 DNA sequence: TGTGCCAGCAGTCACCACAGGGGCGAGCAGTACTTC. Protein sequence: CASSHHRGEQYF.

The gene calls are TRBV10-3 and TRBJ2-3, with D perhaps TRBD1 or TRBD2 (5 bases each). The CDR3 loop spans 14 amino acids. The V end lost 8 bases, the J end lost 2 bases, and 14 bases lay between the germline ends. Germline V gives CDR1 ENHRY, CDR2 SYGVKD. CDR3 in amino acids: CAISAVGDTDTQYF. DNA for the CDR3: TGTGCCATCTCTGCGGTGGGGGACACAGATACGCAGTATTTT.

The chain carries TRBV7-9 and TRBJ2-1; D is undetermined. The CDR3 extends over 15 amino acids. Between the trimmed V and J ends, which lost 4 bases and 6 bases, there was a span of 16 bases. In germline, CDR1 is SEHNR, CDR2 FQNEAQ (reference sequence). The CDR3 DNA reads TGTGCCAGCAGCTCCTCCGGGCCGATTTCCAATGAGCAGTTCTTC. It specifies CASSSSGPISNEQFF.

V usage is TRBV5-1 and J usage is TRBJ2-7; weak D call: TRBD2 (5 bases). This CDR3 is 14 amino acids long. Trimming stripped 5 bases from V and 3 bases from J, with 15 bases between. Germline CDR1 is SGHRS and CDR2 is YFSETQ. This chain's CDR3 is CASRTGPEVYEQYF. CDR3 DNA sequence: TGCGCCAGCAGAACCGGACCGGAGGTCTACGAGCAGTACTTC.

The chain links TRBV30 to TRBJ2-1; 9 positions match TRBD2. The CDR3 totals 13 residues. V lost 5 bases to trimming and J lost 3 bases; unmatched junction nucleotides: 2. Germline V gene lookup returns CDR1 GTSNPN and CDR2 SVGIG (reference sequence). The CDR3 DNA sequence: TGTGCCTGGCGTAGCGGGGGCTACAATGAGCAGTTCTTC. Translation gives CAWRSGGYNEQFF. Full variable domain (missing parts from reference TRBV30 and TRBJ2-1): SQTIHQWPATLVQPVGSPLSLECTVEGTSNPNLYWYRQAAGRGLQLLFYSVGIGQISSEVPQNLSASRPQDRQFILSSKKLLLSDSGFYLCAWRSGGYNEQFFGPGTRLTVL.

This rearrangement joins TRBV27 to TRBJ1-1; no reliable D call. Germline CDR1 is MNHEY and CDR2 is SMNVEV (reference sequence). CDR3 length equals 14 residues. Trimming pared 0 bases from V and 5 bases from J, leaving 10 bases between. The CDR3 protein is CASSLSPSDTEAFF. The DNA for the CDR3 is TGTGCCAGCAGTTTATCTCCCAGCGATACTGAAGCTTTCTTT.

J is TRBJ1-1 and V is TRBV19; TRBD1 matches at 7 bases. V lost 7 bases, J lost 0 bases, and 20 bases stayed unmatched. Germline V gives CDR1 LNHDA, CDR2 SQIVND (reference sequence). CDR3 length equals 19 residues. This chain's CDR3 is CASNRDSPPLGILNTEAFF. For the CDR3, the DNA is TGTGCCAGTAACCGGGACAGCCCTCCCTTGGGGATCTTGAACACTGAAGCTTTCTTT.

The CDR3 region is CASSHSYQVLTYEQYF. CDR3 in DNA: TGTGCCAGCAGCCATTCCTATCAGGTCCTAACCTACGAGCAGTACTTC. The rearrangement links TRBV4-2 to TRBJ2-7; D unresolved. The CDR3 runs to 16 residues. From germline, CDR1 is LGHNA and CDR2 YNFKEQ. V lost 3 bases, J lost 2 bases, and 17 bases lay in between.

The chain uses TRBV30 and TRBJ2-1; 12 bases fit TRBD2. The CDR3 covers 14 residues. With V trimmed by 4 bases and J by 8 bases, 6 bases remained unmatched. Germline V CDR1 and CDR2: GTSNPN, SVGIG (reference sequence). CDR3 amino acids: CAWTLAGGFDEQFF. In DNA form, the CDR3 reads TGTGCCTGGACCCTAGCGGGGGGGTTTGATGAGCAGTTCTTC.

This chain links TRBV18 with TRBJ1-1; D is ambiguous. CDR1 KGHSH and CDR2 LQKENI come from the germline V gene. V lost 1 base, J lost 3 bases, and 6 bases lay in between. The CDR3 consists of 13 residues. For the CDR3, the DNA is TGTGCCAGCTCACCACACGCAGACACTGAAGCTTTCTTT. It codes for CASSPHADTEAFF.

The chain links TRBV27 to TRBJ1-2; TRBD1 aligns across 9 bases. This CDR3 is 14 amino acids long. After removal of 6 bases from V and 3 bases from J, the junction contained 5 bases not matched to a gene. Per germline, CDR1 MNHEY and CDR2 SMNVEV (reference sequence). The chain's CDR3 is CASRNRGLYYGYTF. DNA for the CDR3: TGTGCCAGCAGGAACAGGGGGCTCTACTATGGCTACACCTTC.

The chain uses TRBV2 and TRBJ1-5; 9 nucleotides align to TRBD1. J lost 1 base, V lost 10 bases, and 14 bases had no gene match. Germline lookup yields CDR1 SNHLY and CDR2 FYNNEI. This CDR3 is built from 17 residues. The CDR3 nucleotides are TGTGCCAATCCCCTGGGACAGGGTAAGGTCAGCAATCAGCCCCAGCATTTT. Amino acids: CANPLGQGKVSNQPQHF.

The chain uses TRBV4-1 and TRBJ2-2; D is uncertain. V lost 2 bases to trimming and J lost 3 bases, with 7 bases between them. Germline V CDR1 and CDR2: MGHRA, YSYEKL. This CDR3 spans 14 amino acids. CDR3 nucleotide sequence: TGCGCCAGCAGCCAAAGTTTGCACACCGGGGAGCTGTTTTTT. This translates into CASSQSLHTGELFF.

DNA for the CDR3: TGCGCCAGCAGCCCTCGATTAGGGGAGACCCAGTACTTC. Protein: CASSPRLGETQYF. The V and J genes are TRBV4-1 and TRBJ2-5, with D uncertain. This CDR3 spans 13 amino acids. The germline gives CDR1 MGHRA, CDR2 YSYEKL. V lost 4 bases to trimming and J lost 5 bases, with 11 bases between them.

This rearrangement joins TRBV7-2 to TRBJ2-7, with D tentatively TRBD2 (6 bases). Germline V gene lookup returns CDR1 SGHTA and CDR2 FQGNSA. The V end lost 0 bases, the J end lost 6 bases, and 12 bases lay between the germline ends. This CDR3 is built from 14 residues. DNA of the CDR3: TGTGCCAGCAGCTTAGCCGGGGGTGAGGGCGAGCAGTACTTC. Protein: CASSLAGGEGEQYF.

V is TRBV27 and J is TRBJ1-1; D remains ambiguous. The V gene lost 4 bases and the J gene lost 2 bases, with 11 bases spanning the gap. The CDR3 extends over 14 amino acids. Germline V gene data show CDR1 as MNHEY and CDR2 as SMNVEV (reference sequence). CDR3 in amino acids: CASSYVGQNTEAFF. Here the CDR3 DNA reads TGTGCCAGCAGTTACGTGGGCCAAAACACTGAAGCTTTCTTT.

This chain connects TRBV11-1 to TRBJ2-2; D uncertain. Per the germline V gene, CDR1 is SGHAT and CDR2 is FQDESV (reference sequence). Trimming stripped 0 bases from V and 6 bases from J, with 14 bases between. The CDR3 sequence is 16 residues long. The CDR3 sequence is CASSLAGSVWPGELFF. The CDR3 nucleotides are TGTGCCAGCAGCTTAGCGGGCAGCGTTTGGCCCGGGGAGCTGTTTTTT.

The V call is TRBV7-2, the J call TRBJ2-5; 9 bases line up with TRBD2. V lost 0 bases, J lost 4 bases, and 6 bases stayed unmatched. The CDR3 spans 16 residues. Germline lookup yields CDR1 SGHTA and CDR2 FQGNSA. The CDR3 loop is CASSLASAGGGETQYF. CDR3 sequence (DNA): TGTGCCAGCAGCTTAGCATCAGCGGGGGGAGGAGAGACCCAGTACTTC.

J is TRBJ2-7 and V is TRBV6-5; D may be TRBD1 (6 bases). The germline V gene has CDR1 MNHEY and CDR2 SVGAGI. The CDR3 contains 14 residues. Trimming cost V 4 bases and J 8 bases, with 18 bases left between them. The CDR3 sequence is CASSFRGVTYKQYF. For the CDR3, the DNA is TGTGCCAGCAGTTTCAGGGGCGTCACTTACAAGCAGTACTTC.

The chain employs TRBV19 and TRBJ2-7; possible D gene TRBD2, 5 bases. The CDR3 contains 14 residues. Trimming shortened V by 6 bases and J by 2 bases, and 14 bases separated the two germline ends. Germline V gene data show CDR1 as LNHDA and CDR2 as SQIVND (reference sequence). This CDR3 is CASSPAVRAYEQYF. The CDR3 nucleotides read TGTGCCAGTAGCCCAGCAGTGAGGGCCTACGAGCAGTACTTC.

This clone appeared a single time. The rearrangement uses TRBV25-1 and TRBJ1-2; 7 positions match TRBD1. CDR3 length: 12 amino acids. Losses at the gene ends were 10 bases for V and 2 bases for J; bases not matched to a gene: 4. Per the germline V gene, CDR1 is MGHDK and CDR2 is SYGVNS. The CDR3 region is CAIETGNYGYTF. CDR3 nucleotide sequence: TGTGCCATCGAGACAGGGAACTATGGCTACACCTTC.

The chain uses TRBV7-8 and TRBJ2-1; TRBD2 matches 7 bases. Germline CDR1 reads SGHVS; CDR2 reads FQNEAQ. There are 16 residues in the CDR3. J gave up 4 bases and V 7 bases, and 13 bases lay outside the gene matches. CDR3 sequence: CASTITPASGYNEQFF. The CDR3 DNA sequence: TGTGCCAGCACCATTACCCCGGCTAGCGGATACAATGAGCAGTTCTTC.

V gene TRBV18 combines with J gene TRBJ2-7; 13 positions match TRBD2. Trimming at V came to 6 bases and at J to 2 bases, leaving 13 bases not matched to a gene. CDR3 length: 18 residues. The V gene's germline CDR1 is KGHSH and CDR2 LQKENI. The chain's CDR3 is CASSPDGLAGAYPYEQYF. The CDR3 nucleotides are TGTGCCAGCTCCCCGGACGGACTAGCGGGAGCTTACCCCTACGAGCAGTACTTC.